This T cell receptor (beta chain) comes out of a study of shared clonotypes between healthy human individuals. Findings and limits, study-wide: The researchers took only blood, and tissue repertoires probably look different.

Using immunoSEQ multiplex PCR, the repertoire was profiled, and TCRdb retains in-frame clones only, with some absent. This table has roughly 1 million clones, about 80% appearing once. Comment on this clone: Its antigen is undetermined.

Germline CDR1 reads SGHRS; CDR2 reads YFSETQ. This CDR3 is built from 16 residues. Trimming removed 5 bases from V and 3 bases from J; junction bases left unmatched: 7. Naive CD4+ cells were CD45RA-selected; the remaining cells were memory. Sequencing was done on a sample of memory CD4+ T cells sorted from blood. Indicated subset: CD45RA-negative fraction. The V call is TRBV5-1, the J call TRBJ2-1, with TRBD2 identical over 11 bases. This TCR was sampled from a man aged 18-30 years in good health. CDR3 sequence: CASSGLAGVVYNEQFF. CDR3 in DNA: TGCGCCAGCAGTGGACTAGCGGGTGTAGTCTACAATGAGCAGTTCTTC.